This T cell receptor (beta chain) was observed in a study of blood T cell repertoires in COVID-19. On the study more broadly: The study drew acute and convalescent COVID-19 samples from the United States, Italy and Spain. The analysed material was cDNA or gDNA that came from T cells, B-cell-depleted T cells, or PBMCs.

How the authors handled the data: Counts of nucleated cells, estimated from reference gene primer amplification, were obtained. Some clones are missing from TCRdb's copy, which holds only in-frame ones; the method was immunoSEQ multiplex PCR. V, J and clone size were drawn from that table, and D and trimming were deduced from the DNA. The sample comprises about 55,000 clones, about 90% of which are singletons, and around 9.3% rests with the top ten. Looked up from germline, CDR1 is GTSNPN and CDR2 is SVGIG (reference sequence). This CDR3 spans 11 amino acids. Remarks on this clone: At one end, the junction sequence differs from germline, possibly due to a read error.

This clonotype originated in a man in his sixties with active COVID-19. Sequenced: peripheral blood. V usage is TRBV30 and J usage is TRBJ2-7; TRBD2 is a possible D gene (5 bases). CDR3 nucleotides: TGTGCCTGTAGTGGCGGGTACGAGCAGTACTTC. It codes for CACSGGYEQYF.